This T cell receptor beta chain was sequenced for a study of T cells after yellow fever vaccination. Study details: In the case of low-cell-number fractions, SMART-Seq v4 Ultra Low Input was used for preparation.

Template switching with 5'RACE generated the TCR cDNA and added a universal primer site and UMIs. Using its own MiXCR run on the 5' RACE reads, TCRdb lists one record per CDR3 protein. The sample holds some 260,000 distinct CDR3 sequences; around 5.2% are singletons and the top ten take more than 3%. Germline V gene data show CDR1 as KGHSH and CDR2 as LQKENI. This CDR3 is 16 amino acids long. The junction had 5 bases not matched to a gene; V was cut back by 4 bases and J by 0 bases. The clonotype comes from a man aged 18 to 29 who received the YFV17D yellow fever vaccine. Here the sequenced sample was CD4+ T cells sorted from PBMCs, taken on the day of the yellow fever booster vaccination. V and J are TRBV18 and TRBJ1-5, with 8 nucleotides matching TRBD1. The CDR3 DNA follows: TGTGCCAGCTCACACCGGGACAGGCCTAGCAATCAGCCCCAGCATTTT. Translation gives CASSHRDRPSNQPQHF.